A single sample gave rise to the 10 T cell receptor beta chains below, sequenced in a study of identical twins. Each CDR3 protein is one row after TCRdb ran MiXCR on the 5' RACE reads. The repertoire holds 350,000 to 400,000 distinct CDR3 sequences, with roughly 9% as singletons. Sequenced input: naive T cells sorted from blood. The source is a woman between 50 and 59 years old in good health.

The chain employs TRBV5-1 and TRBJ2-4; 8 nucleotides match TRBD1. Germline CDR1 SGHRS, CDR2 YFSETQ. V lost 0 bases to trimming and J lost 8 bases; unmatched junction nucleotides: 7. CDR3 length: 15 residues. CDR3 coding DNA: TGCGCCAGCAGCTTGGATCAAGGACAGGGAGACATTCAGTACTTC. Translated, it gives CASSLDQGQGDIQYF.

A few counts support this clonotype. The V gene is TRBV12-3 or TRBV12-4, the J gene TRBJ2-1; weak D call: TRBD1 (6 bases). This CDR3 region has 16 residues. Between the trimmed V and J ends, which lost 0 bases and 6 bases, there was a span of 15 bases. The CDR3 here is CASSLAGQGSGNEQFF. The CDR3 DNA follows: TGTGCCAGCAGTTTAGCGGGGCAGGGGTCGGGCAATGAGCAGTTCTTC.

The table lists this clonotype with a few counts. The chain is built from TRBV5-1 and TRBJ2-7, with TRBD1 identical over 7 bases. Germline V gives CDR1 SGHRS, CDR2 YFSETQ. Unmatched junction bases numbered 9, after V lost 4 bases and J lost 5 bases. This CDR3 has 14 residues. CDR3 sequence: CASSTFSDRHEQYF. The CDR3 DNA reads TGCGCCAGCAGCACCTTTTCGGACAGGCACGAGCAGTACTTC.

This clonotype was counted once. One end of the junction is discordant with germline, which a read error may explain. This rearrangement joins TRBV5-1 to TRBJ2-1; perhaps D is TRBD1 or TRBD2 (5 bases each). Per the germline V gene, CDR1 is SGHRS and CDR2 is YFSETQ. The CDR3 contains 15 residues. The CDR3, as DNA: TGCGCCAGCAGCCGCGGGTGGGGGTCCTACAATGAGCCGTTCTTC. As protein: CASSRGWGSYNEPFF.

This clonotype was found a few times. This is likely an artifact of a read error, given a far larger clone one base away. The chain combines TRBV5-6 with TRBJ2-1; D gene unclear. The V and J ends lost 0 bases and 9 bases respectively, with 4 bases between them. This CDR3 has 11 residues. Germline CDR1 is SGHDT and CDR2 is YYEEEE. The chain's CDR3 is CASSLVIEQFF. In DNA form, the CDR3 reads TGTGCCAGCAGCTTGGTCATTGAGCAGTTCTTC.

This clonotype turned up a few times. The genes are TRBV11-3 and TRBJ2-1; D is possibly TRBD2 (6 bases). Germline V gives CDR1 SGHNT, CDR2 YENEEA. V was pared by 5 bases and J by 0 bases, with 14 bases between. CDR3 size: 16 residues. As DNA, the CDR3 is TGTGCCAGCAGCCCCCGGAGGAGGGCCTCCTACAATGAGCAGTTCTTC. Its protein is CASSPRRRASYNEQFF.

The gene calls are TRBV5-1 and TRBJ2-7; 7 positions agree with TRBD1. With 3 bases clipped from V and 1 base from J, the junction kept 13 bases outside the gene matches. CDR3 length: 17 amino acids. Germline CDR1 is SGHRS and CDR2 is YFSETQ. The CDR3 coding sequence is TGCGCCAGCAGCTACGAGCAACAGGGGCCGACTTCCTACGAGCAGTACTTC. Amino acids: CASSYEQQGPTSYEQYF.

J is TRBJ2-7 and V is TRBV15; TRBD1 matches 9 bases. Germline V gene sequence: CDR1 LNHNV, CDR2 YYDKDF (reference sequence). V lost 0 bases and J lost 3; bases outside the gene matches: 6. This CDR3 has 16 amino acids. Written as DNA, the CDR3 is TGTGCCACCAGCAGAGAGACAGGGGGTCCCCTCTACGAGCAGTACTTC. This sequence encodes CATSRETGGPLYEQYF.

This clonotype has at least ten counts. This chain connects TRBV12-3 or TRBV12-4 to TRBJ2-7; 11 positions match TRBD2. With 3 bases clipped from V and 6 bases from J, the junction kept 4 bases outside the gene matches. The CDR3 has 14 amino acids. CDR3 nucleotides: TGTGCCAGCAGTTTTGCTAGCGGGAGGTTCGAGCAGTACTTC. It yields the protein CASSFASGRFEQYF.

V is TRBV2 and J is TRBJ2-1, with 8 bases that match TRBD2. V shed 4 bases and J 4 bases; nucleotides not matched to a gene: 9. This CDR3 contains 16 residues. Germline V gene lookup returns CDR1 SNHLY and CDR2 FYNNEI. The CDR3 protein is CASSGSTSGPYNEQFF. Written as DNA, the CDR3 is TGTGCCAGCAGTGGGAGTACTAGCGGACCTTACAATGAGCAGTTCTTC.